This TCR beta chain comes out of a study of EBV T-cell therapy then PD-1 blockade in nasopharyngeal carcinoma. CDR1 is SEHNR, CDR2 FQNEAQ, per germline (reference sequence). V was pared by 5 bases and J by 0 bases, with 11 bases between. The CDR3 is 16 amino acids. Libraries were prepared by immunoSEQ multiplex PCR; TCRdb keeps only in-frame clonotypes and omits some of them. The sample holds about 22,000 clones, 70% to 85% seen once. The treatment is: AdE1-LMPpoly-expanded autologous EBV-specific T-cell therapy followed by anti-PD-1 nivolumab. Notes on this clone: Antigen unknown.

The chain couples TRBV7-9 to TRBJ2-6; D not resolved. This specimen was CD8+ T cells from blood, taken at day -245 from a patient whose treatment included autologous EBV-specific T cells and nivolumab. This clonotype was obtained from a man aged 35 to 55 with nasopharyngeal carcinoma. The CDR3 bases are TGTGCCAGCAGCAACCGGGCCAACTCTGGGGCCAACGTCCTGACTTTC. It codes for CASSNRANSGANVLTF. The complete variable domain, with remaining parts taken from reference TRBV7-9 and TRBJ2-6, reads DTGVSQNPRHKITKRGQNVTFRCDPISEHNRLYWYRQTLGQGPEFLTYFQNEAQLEKSRLLSDRFSAERPKGSFSTLEIQRTEQGDSAMYLCASSNRANSGANVLTFGAGSRLTVL.